This TCR beta chain stems from a study of blood T cell repertoires in COVID-19. Original data processing: The authors estimated nucleated cell counts from reference gene primer amplification. TCRdb's copy holds only in-frame clones and misses some; the assay was immunoSEQ multiplex PCR. V and J calls and clone size are given by that table; D and trimming were obtained from the DNA. The data show roughly 330,000 clones, about 91% seen once. Sequencing used peripheral blood. The TCR was taken from a young man with COVID-19, enrolled during active disease.

The CDR3 loop is CASSYRQGGSYEQYF. Written as DNA, the CDR3 is TGTGCCAGCAGCTACCGACAGGGGGGAAGCTACGAGCAGTACTTC. V and J are TRBV7-2 and TRBJ2-7; 9 bases are a match to TRBD1. The V gene's germline CDR1 is SGHTA and CDR2 FQGNSA. Germline trimming cut 4 bases from V and 3 bases from J; bases unmatched to any gene: 7. CDR3 length equals 15 residues.